The 10 T cell receptor beta chains reported below all come from one sample, sequenced in a study of blood T cells in healthy people across ages. Using a J-beta primer mix together with a sample-barcoded 5' primer, a second PCR was run for roughly 6 to 11 cycles. TCRdb fed the 5' RACE reads into MiXCR, producing one record per CDR3 protein. The sample lists about 650,000 distinct CDR3 sequences, over 40% occurring once. Sample: blood. Source of these receptors: an elderly woman in good health.

This clonotype was seen more than once but under ten times. The chain is built from TRBV27 and TRBJ1-1; D gene ambiguous. The germline V gene has CDR1 MNHEY and CDR2 SMNVEV (reference sequence). V lost 3 bases, J lost 2 bases, and 10 bases lay in between. The CDR3 is 14 residues long. The CDR3 loop is CASSFVGINTEAFF. CDR3 in DNA: TGTGCCAGCAGTTTCGTGGGGATTAACACTGAAGCTTTCTTT.

Points on this clonotype: This could be a read error, since a much larger clone is one nucleotide away. The chain has TRBV7-3 and TRBJ2-3; TRBD1 might be the D (5 bases). With 5 bases removed from V and 4 bases from J, the gap between germline ends came to 10 bases. This CDR3 has 13 amino acids. Germline V lookup: CDR1 SGHTA, CDR2 FQGTGA. CDR3 DNA sequence: TGTGCCAGCAGCGCTCAGGGCGCAGATACGCAGTATTTT. This encodes CASSAQGADTQYF.

The genes are TRBV5-1 and TRBJ2-5; 7 positions match TRBD1. Germline loops: CDR1 SGHRS, CDR2 YFSETQ. This CDR3 spans 14 amino acids. V lost 3 bases and J lost 11; bases outside the gene matches: 13. This CDR3 reads CASSSREGGNEQYF. CDR3 nucleotide sequence: TGCGCCAGCAGCTCCCGGGAAGGGGGCAATGAGCAGTACTTC. Complete variable domain (other parts from reference TRBV5-1 and TRBJ2-5): KAGVTQTPRYLIKTRGQQVTLSCSPISGHRSVSWYQQTPGQGLQFLFEYFSETQRNKGNFPGRFSGRQFSNSRSEMNVSTLELGDSALYLCASSSREGGNEQYFGPGTRLLVL.

The genes are TRBV7-2 and TRBJ1-5; D is unclear. The CDR3 has 15 amino acids. V was pared by 1 base and J by 6 bases, with 13 bases between. The germline V gene has CDR1 SGHTA and CDR2 FQGNSA. The CDR3 loop is CASSLVEGSSQPQHF. The DNA of the CDR3 is TGTGCCAGCAGCTTAGTTGAAGGGTCTTCTCAGCCCCAGCATTTT.

V is TRBV6-6 and J is TRBJ2-5; TRBD1 is a possible D gene (5 bases). Trimming left V 7 bases short and J 3 bases short, with 12 bases between. The CDR3 length is 13 residues. Per the germline V gene, CDR1 is MNHNY and CDR2 is SVGAGI (reference sequence). CDR3 DNA: TGTGCCAGCACACGCGGCAGGGAAGAGACCCAGTACTTC. This sequence encodes CASTRGREETQYF.

Details on this clonotype: A much larger clone lies one base from this, so it may be a read error. CDR3 nucleotide sequence: TGCAGTACTAGACCCACTAGCCAAGAGACCCAGTACTTC. It translates to CSTRPTSQETQYF. V gene TRBV20-1 combines with J gene TRBJ2-5; D is perhaps TRBD2 (5 bases). Germline values: CDR1 DFQATT, CDR2 SNEGSKA (reference sequence). This CDR3 is built from 13 residues.

On this clonotype itself: Given a much more abundant clone one base away, this may be a read error. The V and J genes are TRBV29-1 and TRBJ2-3; 13 positions agree with TRBD2. The CDR3 has 17 amino acids. V lost 6 bases to trimming and J lost 3 bases; unmatched junction nucleotides: 12. The germline V gene encodes CDR1 SQVTM and CDR2 ANQGSEA. The CDR3 sequence: CSVAGTSGVIFTDTQYF. The CDR3 DNA follows: TGCAGCGTAGCCGGGACTAGCGGGGTGATATTTACAGATACGCAGTATTTT.

This clonotype occurred once. Here the CDR3 DNA reads TGCGCCAGCAGCGAGGGTGGGCAGATCTACGAGCAGTACTTC. Its translation: CASSEGGQIYEQYF. The V and J genes are TRBV5-1 and TRBJ2-7; TRBD2 is a possible D gene (5 bases). The CDR3 has 14 residues. V lost 4 bases to trimming and J lost 3 bases, with 14 bases between them. Germline assignment: CDR1 SGHRS and CDR2 YFSETQ.

As for this clonotype: One base away lies a much larger clone, so this may be a sequencing read error. This sequence joins TRBV9 and TRBJ2-1; D unclear. Germline V gene data show CDR1 as SGDLS and CDR2 as YYNGEE. This CDR3 contains 16 residues. The germline V and J ends were trimmed by 0 bases and 13 bases, with 23 bases remaining between them. DNA for the CDR3: TGTGCCAGCAGCGTAGGTGGCTTCTCCTCAATGGAGACCCAGTTCTTC. Its translation: CASSVGGFSSMETQFF.

This chain joins TRBV27 and TRBJ2-1; D is perhaps TRBD1 (6 bases). In germline, CDR1 is MNHEY, CDR2 SMNVEV (reference sequence). The CDR3 totals 18 residues. V dropped 1 base and J dropped 0 bases, with 16 bases sitting between them. The CDR3 coding sequence is TGTGCCAGCAGTTTATGGGTCGACGGGACATTCTCCTACAATGAGCAGTTCTTC. This codes for CASSLWVDGTFSYNEQFF.